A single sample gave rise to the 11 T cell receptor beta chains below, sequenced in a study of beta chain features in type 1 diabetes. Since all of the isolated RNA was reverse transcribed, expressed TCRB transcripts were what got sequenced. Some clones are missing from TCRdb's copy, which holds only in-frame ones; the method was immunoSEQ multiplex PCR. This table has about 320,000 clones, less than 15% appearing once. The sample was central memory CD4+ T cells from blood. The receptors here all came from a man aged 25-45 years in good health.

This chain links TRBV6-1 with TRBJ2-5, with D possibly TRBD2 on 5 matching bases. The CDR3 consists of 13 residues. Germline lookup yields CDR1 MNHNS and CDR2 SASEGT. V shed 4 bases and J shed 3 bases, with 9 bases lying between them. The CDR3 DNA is TGTGCCAGCAGTGTTGGGAGTAAAGAGACCCAGTACTTC. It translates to CASSVGSKETQYF.

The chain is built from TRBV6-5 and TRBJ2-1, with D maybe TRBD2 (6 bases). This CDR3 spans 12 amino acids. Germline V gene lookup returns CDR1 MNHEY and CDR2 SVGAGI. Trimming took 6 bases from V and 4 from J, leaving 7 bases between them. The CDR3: CASRAGYNEQFF. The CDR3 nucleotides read TGTGCCAGCAGGGCGGGGTACAATGAGCAGTTCTTC.

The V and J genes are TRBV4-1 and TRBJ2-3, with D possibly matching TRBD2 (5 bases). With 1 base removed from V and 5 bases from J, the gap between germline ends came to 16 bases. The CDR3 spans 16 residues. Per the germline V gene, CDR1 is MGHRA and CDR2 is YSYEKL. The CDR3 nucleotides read TGCGCCAGCAGCCAAGGCCGGGCCGCGGCGGGAGATACGCAGTATTTT. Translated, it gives CASSQGRAAAGDTQYF.

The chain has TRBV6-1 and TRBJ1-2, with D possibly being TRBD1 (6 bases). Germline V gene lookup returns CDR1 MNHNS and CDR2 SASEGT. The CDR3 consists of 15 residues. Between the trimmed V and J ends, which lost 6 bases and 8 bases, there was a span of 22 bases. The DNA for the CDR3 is TGTGCCAGCAGCCCGTCCCGGGACACCCTGATCGGCTACACCTTC. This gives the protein CASSPSRDTLIGYTF.

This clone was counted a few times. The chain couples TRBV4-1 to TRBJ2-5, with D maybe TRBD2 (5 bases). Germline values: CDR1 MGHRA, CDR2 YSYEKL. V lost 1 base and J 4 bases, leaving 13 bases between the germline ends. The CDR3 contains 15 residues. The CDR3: CASSQGEGRLETQYF. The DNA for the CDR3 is TGCGCCAGCAGCCAAGGTGAGGGCCGGTTAGAGACCCAGTACTTC.

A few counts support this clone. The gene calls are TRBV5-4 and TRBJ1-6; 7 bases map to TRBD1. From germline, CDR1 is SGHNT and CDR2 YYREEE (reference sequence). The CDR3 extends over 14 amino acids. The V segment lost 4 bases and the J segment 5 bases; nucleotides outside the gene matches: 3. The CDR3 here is CASSLTGNNSPLHF. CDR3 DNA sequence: TGTGCCAGCAGCCTGACAGGGAATAATTCACCCCTCCACTTT.

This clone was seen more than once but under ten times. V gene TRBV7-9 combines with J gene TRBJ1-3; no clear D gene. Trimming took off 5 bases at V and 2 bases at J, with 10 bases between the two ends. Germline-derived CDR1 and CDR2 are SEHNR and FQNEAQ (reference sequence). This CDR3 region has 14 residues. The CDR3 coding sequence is TGTGCCAGCAGCCTCGGCAGGACTGGAAACACCATATATTTT. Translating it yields CASSLGRTGNTIYF.

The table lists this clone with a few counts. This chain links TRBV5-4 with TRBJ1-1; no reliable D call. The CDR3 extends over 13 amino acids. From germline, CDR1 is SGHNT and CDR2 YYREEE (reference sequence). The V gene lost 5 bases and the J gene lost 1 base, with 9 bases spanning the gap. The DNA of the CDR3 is TGTGCCAGCAGGTACGGGCCGAACACTGAAGCTTTCTTT. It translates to CASRYGPNTEAFF. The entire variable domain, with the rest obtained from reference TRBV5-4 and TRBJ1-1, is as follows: ETGVTQSPTHLIKTRGQQVTLRCSSQSGHNTVSWYQQALGQGPQFIFQYYREEENGRGNFPPRFSGLQFPNYSSELNVNALELDDSALYLCASRYGPNTEAFFGQGTRLTVV.

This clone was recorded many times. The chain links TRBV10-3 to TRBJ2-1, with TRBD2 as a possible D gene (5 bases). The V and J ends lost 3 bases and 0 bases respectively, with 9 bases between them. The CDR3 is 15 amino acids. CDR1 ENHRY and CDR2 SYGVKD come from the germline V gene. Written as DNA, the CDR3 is TGTGCCATCAGTGATAGCGCGAGCTCCTACAATGAGCAGTTCTTC. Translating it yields CAISDSASSYNEQFF.

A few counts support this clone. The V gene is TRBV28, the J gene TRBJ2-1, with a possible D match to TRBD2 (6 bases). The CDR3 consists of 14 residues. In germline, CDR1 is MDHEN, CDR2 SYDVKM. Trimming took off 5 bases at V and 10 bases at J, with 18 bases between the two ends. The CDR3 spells CASSPTRTIKEQFF. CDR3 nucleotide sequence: TGTGCCAGCAGTCCGACAAGGACTATCAAAGAGCAGTTCTTC.

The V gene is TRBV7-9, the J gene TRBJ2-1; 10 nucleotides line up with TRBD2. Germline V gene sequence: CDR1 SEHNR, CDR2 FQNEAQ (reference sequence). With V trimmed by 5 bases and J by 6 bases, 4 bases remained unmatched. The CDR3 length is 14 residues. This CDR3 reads CASSGTSVLNEQFF. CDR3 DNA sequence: TGTGCCAGCAGCGGGACTAGCGTTCTCAATGAGCAGTTCTTC.